This T cell receptor beta chain is from a study of CD8 T cells in Susac syndrome. The authors reverse transcribed roughly 0.5 to 1 ug RNA with random hexamers. An immunoSEQ multiplex PCR amplified TCR beta CDR3 over 54 Vbeta and 13 Jbeta. TCRdb reanalysed the immunoSEQ multiplex PCR reads using MiXCR and keeps one entry per CDR3 protein. The top ten clones hold approximately 0.11% of a sample with 250,000 to 350,000 distinct CDR3 sequences, approximately 81% of them seen once. Sequencing of TCR beta drew on CD8+ and CD4+ T cells from blood. Relapsing-remitting disease, either stable or active, was present in the treatment-naive patients who were the multiple sclerosis controls. FACS was used to enrich TEMRA cells, whereas the CD8+ and CD4+ T cells were obtained by negative isolation. This CDR3 region has 14 residues. The germline gives CDR1 MGHDK, CDR2 SYGVNS. Trimming left V 0 bases short and J 0 bases short, with 4 bases between.

Material for sequencing was CD8+ T cells from PBMCs. V usage is TRBV25-1 and J usage is TRBJ2-3; D gene uncertain. The sequence was obtained from a human donor with multiple sclerosis. Here the CDR3 DNA reads TGTGCCAGCAGTGAATATGTCAGCACAGATACGCAGTATTTT. Amino acid sequence: CASSEYVSTDTQYF.